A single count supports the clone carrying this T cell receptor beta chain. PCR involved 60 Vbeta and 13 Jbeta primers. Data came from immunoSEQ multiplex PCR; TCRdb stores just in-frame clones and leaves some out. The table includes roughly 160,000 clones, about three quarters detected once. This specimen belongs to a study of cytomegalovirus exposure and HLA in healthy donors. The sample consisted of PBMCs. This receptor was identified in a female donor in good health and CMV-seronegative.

CDR3 bases: TGCGCCAGCAGCCAAGCTCCGGACAGGTCGGACGAGCAGTACTTC. This gives the protein CASSQAPDRSDEQYF. The J gene is TRBJ2-7, the V gene TRBV4-1, with 7 bases matching TRBD1. Looked up from germline, CDR1 is MGHRA and CDR2 is YSYEKL. The CDR3 has 15 amino acids. Trimming cost V 1 base and J 5 bases; bases outside gene matches: 8.